This T cell receptor beta chain was identified in a study of T cell responses to AZD1222 COVID-19 vaccine. V lost 6 bases, J lost 0 bases, and 11 bases lay in between. CDR3 size: 15 residues. CDR1 is SGHVS and CDR2 is FNYEAQ in the germline V gene. Using immunoSEQ multiplex PCR, the repertoire was profiled, and TCRdb retains in-frame clones only, with some absent. The sample yields about 120,000 clones, 85% to 95% seen once. This clone was picked up one time. This material consisted of peripheral blood, taken on day 0 of AZD1222 vaccination. The chain couples TRBV7-6 to TRBJ2-2; TRBD2 is a possible D gene (5 bases). This receptor was obtained from an adult in good health. DNA for the CDR3: TGTGCCAGCAGGCCAGACTACCCGAACACCGGGGAGCTGTTTTTT. Protein sequence: CASRPDYPNTGELFF.